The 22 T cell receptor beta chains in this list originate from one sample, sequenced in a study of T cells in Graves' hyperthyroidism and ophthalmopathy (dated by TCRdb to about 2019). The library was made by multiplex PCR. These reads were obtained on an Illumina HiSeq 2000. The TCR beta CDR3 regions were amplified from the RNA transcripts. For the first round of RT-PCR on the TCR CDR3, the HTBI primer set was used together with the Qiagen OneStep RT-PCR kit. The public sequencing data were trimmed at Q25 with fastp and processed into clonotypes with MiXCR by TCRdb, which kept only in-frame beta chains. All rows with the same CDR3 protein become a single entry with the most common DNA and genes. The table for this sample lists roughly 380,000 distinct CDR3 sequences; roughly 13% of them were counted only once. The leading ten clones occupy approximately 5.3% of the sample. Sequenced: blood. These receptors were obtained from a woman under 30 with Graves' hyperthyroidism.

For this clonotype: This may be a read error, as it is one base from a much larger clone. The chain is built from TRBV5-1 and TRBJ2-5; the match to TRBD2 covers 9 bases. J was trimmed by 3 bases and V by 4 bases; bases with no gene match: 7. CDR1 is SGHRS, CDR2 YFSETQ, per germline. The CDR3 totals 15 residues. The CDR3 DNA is TGCGCCAGCAGCATTAGCGGGAGAAGGGAAGAGACCCAGTACTTC. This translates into CASSISGRREETQYF.

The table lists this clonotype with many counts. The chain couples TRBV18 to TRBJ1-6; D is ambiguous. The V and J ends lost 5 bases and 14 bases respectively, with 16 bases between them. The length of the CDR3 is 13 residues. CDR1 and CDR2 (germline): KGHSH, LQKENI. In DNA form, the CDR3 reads TGTGCCAGCTCAGTCGGGCCAAATGGAGCCCTCCACTTT. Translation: CASSVGPNGALHF.

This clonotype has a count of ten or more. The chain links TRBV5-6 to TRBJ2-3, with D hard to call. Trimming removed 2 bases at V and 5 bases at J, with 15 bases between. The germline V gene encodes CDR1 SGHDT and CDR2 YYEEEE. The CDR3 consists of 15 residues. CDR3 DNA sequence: TGTGCCAGCAGCTTTCGGGCCGACTTAGGAGATACGCAGTATTTT. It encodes CASSFRADLGDTQYF.

DNA for the CDR3: TGTGCCAGCAGCGCGGGGCTGGGTTCCTACGAGCAGTACTTC. Its translation: CASSAGLGSYEQYF. V usage is TRBV9 and J usage is TRBJ2-7; the D gene could be TRBD1 or TRBD2 (5 bases each). The V gene's germline CDR1 is SGDLS and CDR2 YYNGEE. The CDR3 runs 14 residues. The V and J ends lost 3 bases and 1 base respectively, with 11 bases between them.

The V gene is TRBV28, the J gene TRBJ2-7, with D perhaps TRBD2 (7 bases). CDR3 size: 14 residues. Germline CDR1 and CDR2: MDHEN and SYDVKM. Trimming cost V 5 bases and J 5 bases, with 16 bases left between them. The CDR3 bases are TGTGCCAGCAGTAGGGGGGGCGCCGGGAACGAGCAGTACTTC. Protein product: CASSRGGAGNEQYF.

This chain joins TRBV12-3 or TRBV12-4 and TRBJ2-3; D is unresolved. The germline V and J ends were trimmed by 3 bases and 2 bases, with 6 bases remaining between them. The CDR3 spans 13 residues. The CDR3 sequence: CASSFGNTDTQYF. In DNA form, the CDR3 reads TGTGCCAGCAGTTTTGGGAACACAGATACGCAGTATTTT.

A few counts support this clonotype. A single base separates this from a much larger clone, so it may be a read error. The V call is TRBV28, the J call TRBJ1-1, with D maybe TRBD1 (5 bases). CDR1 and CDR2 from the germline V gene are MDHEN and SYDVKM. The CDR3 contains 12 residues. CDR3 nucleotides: TGTGTCAGCAGGGTAGGGAGCACTGAAGCTTTCTTT. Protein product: CVSRVGSTEAFF.

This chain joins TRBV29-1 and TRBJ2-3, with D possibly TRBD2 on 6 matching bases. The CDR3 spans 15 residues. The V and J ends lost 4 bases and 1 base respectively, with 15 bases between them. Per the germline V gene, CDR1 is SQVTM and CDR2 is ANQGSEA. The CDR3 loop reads CSVGGVRVGTDTQYF. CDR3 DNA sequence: TGCAGCGTTGGGGGGGTTAGAGTGGGCACAGATACGCAGTATTTT.

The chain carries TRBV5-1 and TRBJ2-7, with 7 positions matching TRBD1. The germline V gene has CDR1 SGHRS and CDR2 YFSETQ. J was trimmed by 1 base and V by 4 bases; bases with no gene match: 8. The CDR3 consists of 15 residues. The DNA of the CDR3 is TGCGCCAGCAGCCCACTCGGGGACAGATCCTACGAGCAGTACTTC. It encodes CASSPLGDRSYEQYF.

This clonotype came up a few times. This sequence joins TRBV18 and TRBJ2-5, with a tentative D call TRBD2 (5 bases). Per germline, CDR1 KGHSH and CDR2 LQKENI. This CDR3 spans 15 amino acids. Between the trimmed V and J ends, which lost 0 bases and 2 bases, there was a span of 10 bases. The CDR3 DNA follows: TGTGCCAGCTCACCACCGAGCGGAGGACAAGAGACCCAGTACTTC. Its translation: CASSPPSGGQETQYF.

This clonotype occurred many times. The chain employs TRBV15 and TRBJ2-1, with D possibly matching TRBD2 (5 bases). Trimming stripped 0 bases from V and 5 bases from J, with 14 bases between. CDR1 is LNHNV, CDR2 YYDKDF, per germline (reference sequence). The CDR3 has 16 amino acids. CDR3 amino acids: CATSREERRPNNEQFF. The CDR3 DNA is TGTGCCACCAGCAGAGAGGAGCGGAGACCCAACAATGAGCAGTTCTTC.

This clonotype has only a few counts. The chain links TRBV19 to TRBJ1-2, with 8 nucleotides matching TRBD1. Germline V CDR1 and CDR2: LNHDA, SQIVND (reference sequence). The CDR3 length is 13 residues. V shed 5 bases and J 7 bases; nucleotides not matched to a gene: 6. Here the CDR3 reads CASSSNRGFGYTF. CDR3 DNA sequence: TGTGCCAGTAGTTCGAACAGGGGGTTTGGCTACACCTTC.

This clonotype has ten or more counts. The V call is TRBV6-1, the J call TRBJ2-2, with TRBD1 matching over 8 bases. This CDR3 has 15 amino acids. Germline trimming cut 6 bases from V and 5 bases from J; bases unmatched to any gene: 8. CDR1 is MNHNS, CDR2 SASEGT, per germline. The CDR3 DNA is TGTGCCAGCAGGAAGGGGGGACAGGAGACCGGGGAGCTGTTTTTT. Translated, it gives CASRKGGQETGELFF.

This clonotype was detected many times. The CDR3 nucleotides read TGTGCCAGCAGTCCCCTGACAGGGAACCAAGAGACCCAGTACTTC. It yields the protein CASSPLTGNQETQYF. The chain combines TRBV28 with TRBJ2-5; 7 bases agree with TRBD1. CDR3 size: 15 residues. CDR1 is MDHEN and CDR2 is SYDVKM in the germline V gene. J gave up 0 bases and V 5 bases, and 6 bases lay outside the gene matches.

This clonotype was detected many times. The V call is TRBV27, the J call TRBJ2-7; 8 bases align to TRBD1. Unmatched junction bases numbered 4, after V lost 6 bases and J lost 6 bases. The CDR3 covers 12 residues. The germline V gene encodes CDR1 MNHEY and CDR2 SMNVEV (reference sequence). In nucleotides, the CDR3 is TGTGCCAGCAGGCTTGACAGGGGCGAGCAGTACTTC. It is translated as CASRLDRGEQYF.

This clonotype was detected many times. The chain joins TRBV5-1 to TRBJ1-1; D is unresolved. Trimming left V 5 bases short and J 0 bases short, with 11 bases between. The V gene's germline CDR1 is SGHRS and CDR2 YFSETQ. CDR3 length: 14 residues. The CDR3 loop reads CASSNTAMNTEAFF. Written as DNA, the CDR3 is TGCGCCAGCAGTAATACAGCCATGAACACTGAAGCTTTCTTT. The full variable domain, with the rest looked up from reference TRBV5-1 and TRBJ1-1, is KAGVTQTPRYLIKTRGQQVTLSCSPISGHRSVSWYQQTPGQGLQFLFEYFSETQRNKGNFPGRFSGRQFSNSRSEMNVSTLELGDSALYLCASSNTAMNTEAFFGQGTRLTVV.

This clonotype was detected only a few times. The DNA for the CDR3 is TGTGCCACCAGTGCAAGGGGGGGTTCCTACAATGAGCAGTTCTTC. It encodes CATSARGGSYNEQFF. V and J are TRBV24-1 and TRBJ2-1; D perhaps matches TRBD2 (7 bases). The V gene lost 5 bases and the J gene lost 1 base, with 11 bases spanning the gap. CDR1 and CDR2 from the germline V gene are KGHDR and SFDVKD. The CDR3 covers 15 residues.

The CDR3 sequence: CASSDSPSSGANVLTF. For the CDR3, the DNA is TGTGCCAGCAGTGACAGCCCCAGCTCTGGGGCCAACGTCCTGACTTTC. The chain carries TRBV25-1 and TRBJ2-6; D gene ambiguous. Trimming cost V 3 bases and J 0 bases, with 9 bases left between them. Germline CDR1 is MGHDK and CDR2 is SYGVNS. This CDR3 comprises 16 residues.

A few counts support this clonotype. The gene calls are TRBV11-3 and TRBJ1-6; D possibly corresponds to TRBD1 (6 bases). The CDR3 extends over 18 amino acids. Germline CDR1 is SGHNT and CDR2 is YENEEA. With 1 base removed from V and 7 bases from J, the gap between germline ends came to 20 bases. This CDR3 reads CASSLVRSKDRRNSPLHF. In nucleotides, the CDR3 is TGTGCCAGCAGCTTAGTCAGGTCAAAGGACAGAAGGAATTCACCCCTCCACTTT.

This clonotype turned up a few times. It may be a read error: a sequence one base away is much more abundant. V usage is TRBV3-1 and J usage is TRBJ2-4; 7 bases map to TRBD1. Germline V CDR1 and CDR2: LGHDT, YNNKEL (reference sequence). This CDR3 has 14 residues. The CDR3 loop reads CTSSQDRVGNIQYF. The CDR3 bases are TGTACCAGCAGCCAAGACAGGGTAGGAAACATTCAGTACTTC.

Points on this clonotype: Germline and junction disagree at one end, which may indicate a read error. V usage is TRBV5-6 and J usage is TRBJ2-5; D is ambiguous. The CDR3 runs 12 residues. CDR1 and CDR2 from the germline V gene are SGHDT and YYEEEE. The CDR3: CASSFGQETRYF. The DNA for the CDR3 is TGTGCCAGCAGCTTTGGCCAAGAGACCCGGTACTTC.

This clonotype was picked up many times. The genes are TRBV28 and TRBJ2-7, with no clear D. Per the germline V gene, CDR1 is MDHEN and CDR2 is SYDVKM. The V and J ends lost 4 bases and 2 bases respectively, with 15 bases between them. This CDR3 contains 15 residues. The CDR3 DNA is TGTGCCAGCAGTTCGTATACGGGTACCGCCTACGAGCAGTACTTC. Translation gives CASSSYTGTAYEQYF.